This T cell receptor (beta chain) was documented in a study of cytomegalovirus exposure and HLA in healthy donors. Vbeta (60) and Jbeta (13) primers were used in the PCR. The data were produced by immunoSEQ multiplex PCR, yet TCRdb's version contains in-frame clones alone and is incomplete. The sample has about 130,000 clones, approximately 80% seen once. In regard to this clone: The antigen is unknown.

The study's findings and limits: Common viral pathogens seemed to be connected with several of the most significant clusters, according to a later analysis. Specificity of three CMV-associated chains for CMV antigens was verified in vitro.

Trimming pared 1 base from V and 7 bases from J, leaving 11 bases between. The CDR3 consists of 13 residues. Germline loops: CDR1 SGHDN, CDR2 FVKESK. Sequenced input: PBMCs. The origin of this receptor is a man in his fifties in good health and CMV-seronegative. The J gene is TRBJ2-7, the V gene TRBV14, with D maybe TRBD2 (5 bases). CDR3 coding DNA: TGTGCCAGCAGCCAAGTTCCCTCGGGAGAGCAGTACTTC. This translates into CASSQVPSGEQYF. The whole variable domain, filled in from reference TRBV14 and TRBJ2-7, reads EAGVTQFPSHSVIEKGQTVTLRCDPISGHDNLYWYRRVMGKEIKFLLHFVKESKQDESGMPNNRFLAERTGGTYSTLKVQPAELEDSGVYFCASSQVPSGEQYFGPGTRLTVT.